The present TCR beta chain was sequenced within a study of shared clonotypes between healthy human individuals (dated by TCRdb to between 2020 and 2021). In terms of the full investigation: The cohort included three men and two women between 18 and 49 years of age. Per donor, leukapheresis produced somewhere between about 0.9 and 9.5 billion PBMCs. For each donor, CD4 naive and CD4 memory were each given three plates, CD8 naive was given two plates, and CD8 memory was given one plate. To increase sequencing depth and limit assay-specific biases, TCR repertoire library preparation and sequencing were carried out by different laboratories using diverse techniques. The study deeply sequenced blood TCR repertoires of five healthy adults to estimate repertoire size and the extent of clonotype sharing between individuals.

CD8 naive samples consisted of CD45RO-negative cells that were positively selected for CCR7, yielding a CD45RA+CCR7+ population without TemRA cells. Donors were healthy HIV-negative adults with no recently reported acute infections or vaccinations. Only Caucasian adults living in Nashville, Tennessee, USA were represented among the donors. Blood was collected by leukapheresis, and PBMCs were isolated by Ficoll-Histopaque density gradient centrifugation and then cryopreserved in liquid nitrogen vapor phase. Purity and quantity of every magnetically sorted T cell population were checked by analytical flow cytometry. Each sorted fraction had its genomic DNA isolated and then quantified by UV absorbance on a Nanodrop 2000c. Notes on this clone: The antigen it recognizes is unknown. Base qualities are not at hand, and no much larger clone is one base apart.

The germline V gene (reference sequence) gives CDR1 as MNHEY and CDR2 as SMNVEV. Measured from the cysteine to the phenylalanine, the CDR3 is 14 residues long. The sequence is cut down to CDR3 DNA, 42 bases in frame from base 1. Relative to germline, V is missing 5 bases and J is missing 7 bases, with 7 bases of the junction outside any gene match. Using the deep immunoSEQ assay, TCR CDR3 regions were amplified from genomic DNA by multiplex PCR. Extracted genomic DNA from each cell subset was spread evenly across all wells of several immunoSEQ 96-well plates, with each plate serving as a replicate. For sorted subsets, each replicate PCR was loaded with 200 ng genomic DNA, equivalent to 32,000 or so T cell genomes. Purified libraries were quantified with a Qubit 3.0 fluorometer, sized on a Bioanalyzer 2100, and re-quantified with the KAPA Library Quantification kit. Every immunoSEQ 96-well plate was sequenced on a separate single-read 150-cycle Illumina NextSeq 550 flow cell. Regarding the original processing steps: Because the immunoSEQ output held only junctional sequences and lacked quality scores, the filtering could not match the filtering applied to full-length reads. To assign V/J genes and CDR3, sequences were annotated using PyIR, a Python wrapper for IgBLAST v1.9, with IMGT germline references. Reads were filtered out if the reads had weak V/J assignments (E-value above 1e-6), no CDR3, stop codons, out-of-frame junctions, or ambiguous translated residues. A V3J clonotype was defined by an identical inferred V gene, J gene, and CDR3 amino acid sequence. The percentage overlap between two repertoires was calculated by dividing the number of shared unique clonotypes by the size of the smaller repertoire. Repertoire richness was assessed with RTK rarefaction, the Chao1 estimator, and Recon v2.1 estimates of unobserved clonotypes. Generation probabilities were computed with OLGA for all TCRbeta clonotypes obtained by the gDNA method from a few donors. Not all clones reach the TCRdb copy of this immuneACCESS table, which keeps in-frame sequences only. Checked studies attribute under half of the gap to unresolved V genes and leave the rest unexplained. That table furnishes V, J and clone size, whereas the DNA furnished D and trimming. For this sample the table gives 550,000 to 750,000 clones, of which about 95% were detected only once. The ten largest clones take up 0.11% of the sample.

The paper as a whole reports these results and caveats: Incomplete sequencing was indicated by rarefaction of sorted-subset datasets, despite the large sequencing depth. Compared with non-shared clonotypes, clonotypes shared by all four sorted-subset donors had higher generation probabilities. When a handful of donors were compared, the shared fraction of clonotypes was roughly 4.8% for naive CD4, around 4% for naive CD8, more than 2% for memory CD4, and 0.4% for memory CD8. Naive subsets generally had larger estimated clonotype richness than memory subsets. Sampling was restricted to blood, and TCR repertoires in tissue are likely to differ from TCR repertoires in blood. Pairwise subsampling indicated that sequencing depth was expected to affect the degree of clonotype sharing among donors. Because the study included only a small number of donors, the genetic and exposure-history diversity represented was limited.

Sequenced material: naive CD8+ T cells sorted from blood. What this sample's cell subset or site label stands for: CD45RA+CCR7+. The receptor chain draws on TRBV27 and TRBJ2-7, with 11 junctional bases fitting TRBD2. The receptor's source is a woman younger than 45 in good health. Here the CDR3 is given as CASSPTSGSDEQYF. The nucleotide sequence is TGTGCCAGCAGTCCCACTAGCGGGAGTGATGAGCAGTACTTC.